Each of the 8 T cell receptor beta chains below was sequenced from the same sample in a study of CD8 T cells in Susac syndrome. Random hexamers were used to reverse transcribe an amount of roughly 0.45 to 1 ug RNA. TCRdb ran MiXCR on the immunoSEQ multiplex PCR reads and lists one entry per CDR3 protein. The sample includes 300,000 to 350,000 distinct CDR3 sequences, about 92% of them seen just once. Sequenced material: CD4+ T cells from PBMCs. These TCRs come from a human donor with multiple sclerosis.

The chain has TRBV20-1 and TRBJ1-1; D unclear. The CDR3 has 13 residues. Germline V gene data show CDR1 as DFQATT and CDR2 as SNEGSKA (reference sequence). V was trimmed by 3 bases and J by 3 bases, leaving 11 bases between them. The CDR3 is CSASSPRDTEAFF. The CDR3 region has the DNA TGCAGTGCTAGCTCACCCCGGGACACTGAAGCTTTCTTT.

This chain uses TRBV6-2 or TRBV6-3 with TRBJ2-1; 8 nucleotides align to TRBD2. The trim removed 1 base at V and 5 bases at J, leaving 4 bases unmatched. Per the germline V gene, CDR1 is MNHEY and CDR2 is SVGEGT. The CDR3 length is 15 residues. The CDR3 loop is CASSYYGRDNNEQFF. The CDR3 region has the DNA TGTGCCAGCAGTTACTACGGGAGGGACAACAATGAGCAGTTCTTC.

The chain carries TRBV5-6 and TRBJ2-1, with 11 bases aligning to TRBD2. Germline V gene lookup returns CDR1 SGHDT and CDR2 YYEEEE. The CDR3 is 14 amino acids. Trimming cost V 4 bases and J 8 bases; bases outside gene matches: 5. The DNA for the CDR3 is TGTGCCAGCAGCCCGATAGCGGGGGGGCATGAGCAGTTCTTC. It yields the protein CASSPIAGGHEQFF. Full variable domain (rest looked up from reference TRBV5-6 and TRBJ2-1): DAGVTQSPTHLIKTRGQQVTLRCSPKSGHDTVSWYQQALGQGPQFIFQYYEEEERQRGNFPDRFSGHQFPNYSSELNVNALLLGDSALYLCASSPIAGGHEQFFGPGTRLTVL.

The CDR3 reads CASSLGITAGARTDTQYF. As DNA, the CDR3 is TGTGCCAGCAGCTTAGGGATTACGGCGGGGGCCCGCACAGATACGCAGTATTTT. This chain links TRBV7-8 with TRBJ2-3, with D possibly TRBD2 on 7 matching bases. The CDR3 totals 18 residues. Germline CDR1 SGHVS, CDR2 FQNEAQ. The V end was cut by 1 base, the J end by 1 base, with 18 bases between.

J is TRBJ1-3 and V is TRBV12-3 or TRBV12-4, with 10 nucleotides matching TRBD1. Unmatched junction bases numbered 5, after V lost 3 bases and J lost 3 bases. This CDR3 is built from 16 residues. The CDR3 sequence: CASSFAGQGLGNTIYF. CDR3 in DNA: TGTGCCAGCAGTTTCGCGGGACAGGGGCTTGGAAACACCATATATTTT.

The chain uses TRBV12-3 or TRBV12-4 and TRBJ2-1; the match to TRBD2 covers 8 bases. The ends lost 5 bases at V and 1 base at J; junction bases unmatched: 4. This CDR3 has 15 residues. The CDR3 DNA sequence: TGTGCCAGCAGTCTTAGCGGGGCGTCCTACAATGAGCAGTTCTTC. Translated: CASSLSGASYNEQFF.

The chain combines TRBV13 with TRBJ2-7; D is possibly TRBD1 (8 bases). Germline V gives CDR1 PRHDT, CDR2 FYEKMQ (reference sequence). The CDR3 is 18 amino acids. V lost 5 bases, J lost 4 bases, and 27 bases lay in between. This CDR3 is CASSRRTGWEGGLYEQYF. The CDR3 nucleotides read TGTGCCAGCAGCCGGCGGACAGGGTGGGAGGGGGGTTTATACGAGCAGTACTTC. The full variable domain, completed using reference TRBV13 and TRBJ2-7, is AAGVIQSPRHLIKEKRETATLKCYPIPRHDTVYWYQQGPGQDPQFLISFYEKMQSDKGSIPDRFSAQQFSDYHSELNMSSLELGDSALYFCASSRRTGWEGGLYEQYFGPGTRLTVT.

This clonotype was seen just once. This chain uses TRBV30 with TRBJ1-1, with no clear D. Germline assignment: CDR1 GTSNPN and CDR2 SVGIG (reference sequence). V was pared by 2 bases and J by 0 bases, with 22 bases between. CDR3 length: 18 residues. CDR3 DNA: TGTGCCTGGAGTAGCTACCCTCCCAGGACGGTTATGAACACTGAAGCTTTCTTT. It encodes CAWSSYPPRTVMNTEAFF.